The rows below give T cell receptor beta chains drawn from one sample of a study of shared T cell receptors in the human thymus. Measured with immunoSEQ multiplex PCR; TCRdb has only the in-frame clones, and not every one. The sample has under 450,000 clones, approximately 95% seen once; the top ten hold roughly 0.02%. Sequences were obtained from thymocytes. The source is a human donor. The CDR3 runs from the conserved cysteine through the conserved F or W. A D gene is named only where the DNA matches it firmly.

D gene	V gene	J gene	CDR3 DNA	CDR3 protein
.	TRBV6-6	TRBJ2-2	TGTGCCAGCAGTTACTCTAGCGATAACACCGGGGAGCTGTTTTTT	CASSYSSDNTGELFF
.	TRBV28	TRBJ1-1	TGTGCCAGCAGCCCGGACCTCAACATCAGGGTGCCGGGGAACACTGAAGCTTTCTTT	CASSPDLNIRVPGNTEAFF
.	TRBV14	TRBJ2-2	TGTGCCAGCAGCCAAGAAGGAATTGGGGCGAACACCGGGGAGCTGTTTTTT	CASSQEGIGANTGELFF
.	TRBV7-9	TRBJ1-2	TGTGCCAGCAGCACAGAGTTAGGCTACACCTTC	CASSTELGYTF
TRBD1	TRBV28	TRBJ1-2	TGTGCCAGCAGGGAAGCCGCGACAGGGCCTTATGGCTACACCTTC	CASREAATGPYGYTF
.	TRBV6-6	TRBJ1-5	TGTGCCCGCGAGGGTAGGTCCCCCCCAATCAGCCCCCAGCATTTT	CAREGRSPPISPQHF
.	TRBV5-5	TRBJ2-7	TGTGCCAGCAGCACGAGTGTCTGGACAGTAGACTACGAGCAGTACTTC	CASSTSVWTVDYEQYF
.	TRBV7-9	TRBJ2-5	TGTGCCAGCAGCTTATTACGTGTGGAGACCCAGTACTTC	CASSLLRVETQYF
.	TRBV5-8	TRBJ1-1	TGTGCCAGCAGCTTGAGGGAAGTCACTGAAGCTTTCTTT	CASSLREVTEAFF
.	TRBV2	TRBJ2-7	TGTGCCAGCACCTCCCACGGGACCACAGTCTTCTCCCCCTACGAGCAGTACTTC	CASTSHGTTVFSPYEQYF
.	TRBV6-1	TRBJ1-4	TGTGCCAGCAGTGCGGGCAGGGGTCGTGAAAAACTGTTTTTT	CASSAGRGREKLFF
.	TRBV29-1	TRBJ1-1	TGCAGCGCGATATACCGGGAGACTGAAGCTTTCTTT	CSAIYRETEAFF
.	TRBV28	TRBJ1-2	TGTGCCAGCAGCCCGACCCGGGGGCCGTCTAACTATGGCTACACCTTC	CASSPTRGPSNYGYTF
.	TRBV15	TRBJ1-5	TGTGCCACCAGCGGCAGACAGCCCCAGCATTTT	CATSGRQPQHF
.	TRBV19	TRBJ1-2	TGTGCCAGTAGTATAGACCCCCACTATGGCTACACCTTC	CASSIDPHYGYTF
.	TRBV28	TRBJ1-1	TGTGCCAGCACCTTCAAAACTGAAGCTTTCTTT	CASTFKTEAFF
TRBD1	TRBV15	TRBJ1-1	TGTGCCACCAGCAGGGAAAAGGAGGAGGACAGGGCCCACTTGAACACTGAAGCTTTCTTT	CATSREKEEDRAHLNTEAFF
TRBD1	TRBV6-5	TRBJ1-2	TGTGCCAGCAGCTTAAGGACAGGGCATTATGGCTACACCTTC	CASSLRTGHYGYTF